What follows are 8 T cell receptor beta chains derived from one specimen sequenced in a study of shared clonotypes between healthy human individuals. TCRdb's copy holds only in-frame clones and misses some; the assay was immunoSEQ multiplex PCR. The sample includes a few million clones, approximately 95% of them seen just once. The sequencing input was naive CD4+ T cells sorted from blood. This sample's subset: CD45RA+ positively selected. Receptor source: a man between 18 and 29 years old in good health.

This clone was detected once. The chain recombines TRBV7-3 with TRBJ2-1, with 10 bases that match TRBD1. The CDR3 contains 15 residues. CDR1 and CDR2 from the germline V gene are SGHTA and FQGTGA. V lost 3 bases and J lost 6; bases outside the gene matches: 5. The CDR3 protein is CASSFTGTGVNEQFF. The CDR3 DNA is TGTGCCAGCAGCTTTACCGGGACAGGGGTCAATGAGCAGTTCTTC.

Comment on this clone: The identical CDR3 is also encoded by other nucleotide sequences in the sample. This chain uses TRBV30 with TRBJ2-5; D is undetermined. CDR3 length: 14 residues. V lost 1 base and J 7 bases, leaving 16 bases between the germline ends. The germline V gene encodes CDR1 GTSNPN and CDR2 SVGIG (reference sequence). DNA of the CDR3: TGTGCCTGGAGTGCTCAAGTGGGTTATGGGACCCAGTACTTC. This sequence encodes CAWSAQVGYGTQYF.

The V call is TRBV6-1, the J call TRBJ2-5; possible D gene TRBD2, 6 bases. The germline V gene encodes CDR1 MNHNS and CDR2 SASEGT. V was cut by 2 bases and J by 7 bases, with 11 bases left in between. The CDR3 is 13 amino acids. CDR3 bases: TGTGCCAGCAGTGAATCGCAGGGAGGGACCCAGTACTTC. Encoded protein: CASSESQGGTQYF.

This clone was detected once. The rearrangement joins TRBV10-1 to TRBJ2-1; 13 bases agree with TRBD2. Germline assignment: CDR1 WNHNN and CDR2 SYGVQD (reference sequence). The CDR3 spans 19 residues. The V gene end was trimmed by 10 bases and the J gene end by 4 bases; junction bases not matched to a gene: 19. The CDR3 DNA follows: TGCGCCACTACGATCTGGACTAGCGGGAGTTCGAGTAGGTACAATGAGCAGTTCTTC. Its translation: CATTIWTSGSSSRYNEQFF.

V usage is TRBV5-8 and J usage is TRBJ1-2, with TRBD1 matching 8 bases. This CDR3 region has 15 residues. CDR1 and CDR2 from the germline V gene are SGHTS and YDEGEE. The trim removed 5 bases at V and 3 bases at J, leaving 9 bases unmatched. The CDR3 is CASSSQGGRDYGYTF. DNA for the CDR3: TGTGCCAGCAGTTCACAGGGGGGACGTGACTATGGCTACACCTTC.

V usage is TRBV6-5 and J usage is TRBJ1-1; 8 bases align to TRBD1. CDR3 length: 15 residues. Germline V CDR1 and CDR2: MNHEY, SVGAGI. Trimming at V came to 3 bases and at J to 0 bases, leaving 3 bases not matched to a gene. The CDR3 region has the DNA TGTGCCAGCAGTTATGGGGGACAGGTGAACACTGAAGCTTTCTTT. Its translation is CASSYGGQVNTEAFF.

V gene TRBV27 combines with J gene TRBJ1-2, with 9 bases that match TRBD1. The trim removed 1 base at V and 2 bases at J, leaving 8 bases unmatched. Germline V lookup: CDR1 MNHEY, CDR2 SMNVEV (reference sequence). The CDR3 length is 17 residues. CDR3 DNA sequence: TGTGCCAGCAGTTTATTGGGACAGGGAATCGGGAACTATGGCTACACCTTC. Translating gives CASSLLGQGIGNYGYTF.

The chain recombines TRBV7-2 with TRBJ2-4; 7 positions match TRBD1. J gave up 6 bases and V 6 bases, and 5 bases lay outside the gene matches. The V gene's germline CDR1 is SGHTA and CDR2 FQGNSA. The CDR3 spans 13 residues. The DNA for the CDR3 is TGTGCCAGCAGAGCGACAGGGATAAACATTCAGTACTTC. It codes for CASRATGINIQYF.